The 25 T cell receptor beta chains presented below share a single source sample, sequenced in a study of naive and memory T cell subsets. Two oligonucleotides, mixed equimolar, formed the beta constant-region primer covering TRBC1 and TRBC2. The ligated cDNA underwent four PCR rounds using SP2 and nested alpha and beta constant-region primers. In TCRdb, the UMI-ligation and nested PCR reads were re-called with MiXCR into one record per CDR3 protein. The data hold 80,000 or so distinct CDR3 sequences, with around 9% observed a single time. The sample was naive CD8+ T cells from blood. These receptors were taken from a human donor in good health.

This clonotype was picked up a small number of times. The CDR3 sequence is CASSQEVGRGWPQHF. The CDR3 DNA is TGCGCCAGCAGCCAAGAAGTGGGCCGGGGATGGCCCCAGCATTTT. The chain recombines TRBV4-3 with TRBJ1-5; D not resolved. The length of the CDR3 is 15 residues. The germline V gene encodes CDR1 LGHNA and CDR2 YSLEER. V lost 0 bases and J 9 bases, leaving 15 bases between the germline ends.

This clonotype was seen repeatedly, ten times or more. The chain employs TRBV7-9 and TRBJ1-1; D is unclear. Deletions cut 4 bases from V and 0 bases from J, with 18 bases between. The CDR3 covers 17 residues. Looked up from germline, CDR1 is SEHNR and CDR2 is FQNEAQ (reference sequence). The CDR3 is CASSSPLRDLMNTEAFF. CDR3 nucleotide sequence: TGTGCCAGCAGCTCTCCCCTAAGGGATTTGATGAACACTGAAGCTTTCTTT.

V usage is TRBV10-3 and J usage is TRBJ2-5; the D is unclear. The CDR3 runs 14 residues. The V gene's germline CDR1 is ENHRY and CDR2 SYGVKD. V shed 0 bases and J shed 7 bases, with 12 bases lying between them. The CDR3 region is CAISESISLGTQYF. The CDR3 DNA follows: TGTGCCATCAGTGAGTCGATCAGCCTTGGGACCCAGTACTTC.

This clonotype was seen at least ten times. This chain connects TRBV7-9 to TRBJ2-1, with no clear D. Germline V gives CDR1 SEHNR, CDR2 FQNEAQ (reference sequence). V gave up 5 bases and J gave up 4 bases, with 9 bases separating them. This CDR3 spans 13 amino acids. The CDR3 is CASSLEPYNEQFF. The DNA of the CDR3 is TGTGCCAGCAGCCTAGAGCCTTACAATGAGCAGTTCTTC. The full variable domain, in which reference TRBV7-9 and TRBJ2-1 provide the parts outside the CDR3, is DTGVSQNPRHKITKRGQNVTFRCDPISEHNRLYWYRQTLGQGPEFLTYFQNEAQLEKSRLLSDRFSAERPKGSFSTLEIQRTEQGDSAMYLCASSLEPYNEQFFGPGTRLTVL.

In this sample, this clonotype turned up a few times. The rearrangement joins TRBV4-1 to TRBJ2-4, with a possible D match to TRBD1 (5 bases). V lost 0 bases and J 8 bases, leaving 23 bases between the germline ends. The CDR3 runs to 18 residues. The V gene's germline CDR1 is MGHRA and CDR2 YSYEKL. CDR3 coding DNA: TGCGCCAGCAGCCAAGAGCTTCCCGAACAGGCCCTAGGGGACATTCAGTACTTC. The encoded protein is CASSQELPEQALGDIQYF.

V is TRBV4-3 and J is TRBJ2-3; D may be TRBD1 (5 bases). The CDR3 is 16 amino acids. Trimming pared 3 bases from V and 3 bases from J, leaving 16 bases between. Germline lookup yields CDR1 LGHNA and CDR2 YSLEER. CDR3 in amino acids: CASSQTARGATDTQYF. The CDR3 coding sequence is TGCGCCAGCAGCCAGACTGCTAGGGGTGCAACAGATACGCAGTATTTT.

This clonotype was seen many times. The chain links TRBV7-2 to TRBJ2-1; D is ambiguous. Trimming cost V 5 bases and J 0 bases, with 5 bases left between them. In germline, CDR1 is SGHTA, CDR2 FQGNSA. The CDR3 covers 13 residues. This chain's CDR3 is CASSTSSYNEQFF. CDR3 in DNA: TGTGCCAGCAGCACGAGCTCCTACAATGAGCAGTTCTTC.

This clonotype was counted ten times or more. The gene calls are TRBV2 and TRBJ2-7, with 9 bases aligning to TRBD2. Germline V lookup: CDR1 SNHLY, CDR2 FYNNEI. The V and J ends lost 8 bases and 3 bases, in that order; junction bases with no gene match: 5. The length of the CDR3 is 13 residues. The CDR3 bases are TGTGCCAGCTCTGGGACTAGCAGCTACGAGCAGTACTTC. Its translation: CASSGTSSYEQYF.

This clonotype was recorded many times. This sequence joins TRBV5-1 and TRBJ1-3; the D is unclear. This CDR3 contains 16 residues. The germline V gene has CDR1 SGHRS and CDR2 YFSETQ. V lost 6 bases to trimming and J lost 0 bases, with 16 bases between them. The CDR3: CASTPYGRTSGNTIYF. In DNA form, the CDR3 reads TGCGCCAGCACCCCGTATGGACGGACCTCTGGAAACACCATATATTTT.

Ten or more counts support this clonotype. The chain uses TRBV28 and TRBJ2-3; D is tentatively TRBD1 or TRBD2 (5 bases each). CDR3 size: 17 residues. Per the germline V gene, CDR1 is MDHEN and CDR2 is SYDVKM. Trimming left V 4 bases short and J 2 bases short, with 19 bases between. CDR3 amino acids: CASSSTRDLGFTDTQYF. CDR3 nucleotides: TGTGCCAGCAGTTCAACCCGGGACCTTGGTTTCACAGATACGCAGTATTTT.

This sequence joins TRBV4-1 and TRBJ1-1; D gene uncertain. The ends were cut back, 2 bases at V and 10 bases at J, with 20 bases in the middle. The CDR3 length is 15 residues. The germline CDR1 and CDR2 sequences are MGHRA and YSYEKL. The chain's CDR3 is CASSQLQNGGIGAFF. CDR3 DNA: TGCGCCAGCAGCCAATTGCAGAATGGTGGTATCGGAGCTTTCTTT.

This clonotype was recorded at least ten times. This chain joins TRBV6-1 and TRBJ2-5; no definite D call. The germline gives CDR1 MNHNS, CDR2 SASEGT. Trimming took 2 bases from V and 5 from J, leaving 3 bases between them. This CDR3 region has 11 residues. As DNA, the CDR3 is TGTGCCAGCAGTGAACGGGAGACCCAGTACTTC. As protein: CASSERETQYF.

In this sample, this clonotype turned up many times. The chain recombines TRBV30 with TRBJ2-2, with D perhaps matching TRBD2 (5 bases). There are 13 residues in the CDR3. The V and J ends lost 0 bases and 6 bases respectively, with 8 bases between them. CDR1 is GTSNPN, CDR2 SVGIG, per germline (reference sequence). CDR3 residues: CAWSVGGSGELFF. In nucleotides, the CDR3 is TGTGCCTGGAGTGTCGGAGGATCCGGGGAGCTGTTTTTT.

This clonotype was picked up a small number of times. V is TRBV29-1 and J is TRBJ2-7, with 10 bases fitting TRBD1. Germline V lookup: CDR1 SQVTM, CDR2 ANQGSEA. The CDR3 has 13 amino acids. J gave up 4 bases and V 3 bases, and 3 bases lay outside the gene matches. The CDR3 DNA reads TGCAGCGTTGAGACAGGGGGCGCGTACGAGCAGTACTTC. Its translation: CSVETGGAYEQYF.

This clonotype was seen a few times. The rearrangement links TRBV7-9 to TRBJ2-7; no clear D. V dropped 5 bases and J dropped 0 bases, with 17 bases sitting between them. The CDR3 totals 16 residues. Germline assignment: CDR1 SEHNR and CDR2 FQNEAQ (reference sequence). CDR3: CASSTGARLSSYEQYF. The CDR3 nucleotides read TGTGCCAGCAGCACGGGCGCCAGGTTGAGCTCCTACGAGCAGTACTTC.

This clonotype turned up a few times. The chain uses TRBV9 and TRBJ2-1; D is ambiguous. CDR3 length: 10 amino acids. Trimming took off 3 bases at V and 8 bases at J, with 3 bases between the two ends. Germline-derived CDR1 and CDR2 are SGDLS and YYNGEE. CDR3 nucleotides: TGTGCCAGCAGCGGGGATGAGCAGTTCTTC. As protein: CASSGDEQFF.

This clonotype was counted at least ten times. The CDR3 DNA sequence: TGTGCCAGCAGTACGGATAGGTTGTCCTACAATGAGCAGTTCTTC. Translation: CASSTDRLSYNEQFF. The chain combines TRBV6-5 with TRBJ2-1; no definite D call. V shed 5 bases and J shed 1 base, with 12 bases lying between them. The CDR3 is 15 residues long. CDR1 is MNHEY, CDR2 SVGAGI, per germline.

This clonotype was detected a few times. The rearrangement joins TRBV4-1 to TRBJ1-5, with D possibly TRBD1 on 5 matching bases. The length of the CDR3 is 14 residues. CDR1 is MGHRA and CDR2 is YSYEKL in the germline V gene. V was clipped by 3 bases and J by 3 bases, with 9 bases between them. In DNA, the CDR3 is TGCGCCAGCAGCCAGGGACCGCTCAATCAGCCCCAGCATTTT. Encoded protein: CASSQGPLNQPQHF.

This clonotype was counted many times. The chain has TRBV11-2 and TRBJ2-3; D is possibly TRBD2 (5 bases). Trimming took off 1 base at V and 3 bases at J, with 14 bases between the two ends. CDR3 length: 16 residues. Germline V CDR1 and CDR2: SGHAT, FQNNGV. This CDR3 reads CASSLGASSGTDTQYF. CDR3 DNA sequence: TGTGCCAGCAGCTTAGGTGCATCTTCGGGGACAGATACGCAGTATTTT.

The sample holds many counts of this clonotype. The genes are TRBV27 and TRBJ2-7; D possibly corresponds to TRBD2 (6 bases). CDR1 is MNHEY and CDR2 is SMNVEV in the germline V gene (reference sequence). The CDR3 is made up of 13 amino acids. With 0 bases removed from V and 5 bases from J, the gap between germline ends came to 8 bases. In DNA form, the CDR3 reads TGTGCCAGCAGTTTATCAGGGAGGCACGAGCAGTACTTC. Translating it yields CASSLSGRHEQYF.

The chain combines TRBV7-8 with TRBJ2-7; 7 nucleotides align to TRBD1. The CDR3 extends over 13 amino acids. The ends lost 4 bases at V and 2 bases at J; junction bases unmatched: 2. CDR1 SGHVS and CDR2 FQNEAQ come from the germline V gene. CDR3 residues: CASSWGQTYEQYF. CDR3 in DNA: TGTGCCAGCAGCTGGGGACAGACCTACGAGCAGTACTTC.

This clonotype was observed many times. The rearrangement links TRBV6-2 or TRBV6-3 to TRBJ2-7, with 8 positions matching TRBD1. Germline V lookup: CDR1 MNHEY, CDR2 SVGEGT. Unmatched junction bases numbered 2, after V lost 8 bases and J lost 2 bases. This CDR3 has 12 residues. CDR3 in amino acids: CASEGQAYEQYF. The CDR3 bases are TGTGCCAGCGAGGGACAGGCCTACGAGCAGTACTTC.

The genes are TRBV7-6 and TRBJ2-7, with 7 bases fitting TRBD2. The germline V gene has CDR1 SGHVS and CDR2 FNYEAQ. J gave up 4 bases and V 3 bases, and 6 bases lay outside the gene matches. The CDR3 consists of 14 residues. This CDR3 reads CASSLAGETYEQYF. CDR3 nucleotide sequence: TGTGCCAGCAGCTTGGCGGGAGAGACATACGAGCAGTACTTC.

This clonotype was seen only a few times. The V gene is TRBV4-1, the J gene TRBJ2-3; perhaps TRBD1 as D (6 bases). Germline CDR1 is MGHRA and CDR2 is YSYEKL. The CDR3 has 16 amino acids. Trimming removed 1 base from V and 4 bases from J, with 15 bases in between. The CDR3 DNA reads TGCGCCAGCAGCCAAGGGAACGGGCCAGGGGCAGATACGCAGTATTTT. Translated, it gives CASSQGNGPGADTQYF.

The V and J genes are TRBV12-3 or TRBV12-4 and TRBJ2-3, with 7 bases that match TRBD2. Losses at the gene ends were 3 bases for V and 0 bases for J; bases not matched to a gene: 3. CDR3 length: 15 residues. The CDR3 sequence: CASSFASGSTDTQYF. In DNA form, the CDR3 reads TGTGCCAGCAGTTTTGCTAGCGGAAGCACAGATACGCAGTATTTT.